The T cell receptor (beta chain) described here comes from a study of response to subunit inactivated influenza vaccine. Study findings and constraints: Few new T cells, the authors suggested, are recruited by each seasonal influenza vaccination.

Notes on this clonotype: Its antigen remains unidentified.

The germline gives CDR1 SEHNR, CDR2 FQNEAQ (reference sequence). Trimming took 7 bases from V and 4 from J, leaving 14 bases between them. This CDR3 is 15 amino acids long. MiXCR, run by TCRdb on the RT-PCR reads, gives a single entry per CDR3 protein. The table includes some 480,000 distinct CDR3 sequences, roughly 11% detected once. This clonotype was obtained from a man aged 50 or older who received an inactivated influenza vaccine. This rearrangement joins TRBV7-9 to TRBJ2-6, with unresolved D. This specimen was PBMCs from blood, taken roughly 48 days after vaccination. CDR3: CASTSGAAGANVLTF. The CDR3 DNA reads TGTGCCAGCACTTCGGGCGCTGCGGGGGCCAACGTCCTGACTTTC.